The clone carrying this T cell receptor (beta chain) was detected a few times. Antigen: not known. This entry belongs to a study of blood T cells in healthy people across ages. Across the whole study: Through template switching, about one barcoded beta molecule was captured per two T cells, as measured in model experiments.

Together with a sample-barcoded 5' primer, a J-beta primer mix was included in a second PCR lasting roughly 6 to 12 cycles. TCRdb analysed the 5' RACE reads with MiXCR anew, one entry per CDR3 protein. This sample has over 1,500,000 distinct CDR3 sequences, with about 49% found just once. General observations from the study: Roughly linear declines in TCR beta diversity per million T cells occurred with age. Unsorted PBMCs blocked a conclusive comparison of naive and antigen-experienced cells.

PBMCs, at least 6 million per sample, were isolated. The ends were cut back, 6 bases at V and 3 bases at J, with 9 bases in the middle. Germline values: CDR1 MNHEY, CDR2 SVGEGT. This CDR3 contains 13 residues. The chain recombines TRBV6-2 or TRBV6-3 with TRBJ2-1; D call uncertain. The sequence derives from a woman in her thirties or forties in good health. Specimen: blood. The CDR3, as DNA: TGTGCCAGCAGCGAGACGATCTACAATGAGCAGTTCTTC. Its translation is CASSETIYNEQFF.